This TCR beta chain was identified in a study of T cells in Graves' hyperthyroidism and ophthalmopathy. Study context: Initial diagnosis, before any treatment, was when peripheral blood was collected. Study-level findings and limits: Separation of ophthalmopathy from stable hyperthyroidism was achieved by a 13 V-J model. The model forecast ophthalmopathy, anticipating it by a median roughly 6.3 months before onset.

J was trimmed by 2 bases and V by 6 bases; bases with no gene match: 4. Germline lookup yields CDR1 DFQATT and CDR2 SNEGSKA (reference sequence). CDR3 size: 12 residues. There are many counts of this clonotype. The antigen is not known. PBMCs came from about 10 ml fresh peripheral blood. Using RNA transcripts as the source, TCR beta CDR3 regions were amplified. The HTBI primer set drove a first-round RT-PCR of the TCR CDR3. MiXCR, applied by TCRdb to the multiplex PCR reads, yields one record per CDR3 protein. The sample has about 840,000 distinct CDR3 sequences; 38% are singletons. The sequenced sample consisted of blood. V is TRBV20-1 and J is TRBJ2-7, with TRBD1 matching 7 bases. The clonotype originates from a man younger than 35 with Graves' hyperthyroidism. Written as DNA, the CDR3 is TGCAGTGCCACCGGGACAGCCTACGAGCAGTACTTC. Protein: CSATGTAYEQYF.